This TCR beta chain was sequenced in a study of molecular identifiers for immune sequencing clone quantification. The study, taken as a whole, reports: Clones that exceeded 20 RNA copies held over 97% of effector molecules, yet under 1% in naive cells.

Germline V lookup: CDR1 SQVTM, CDR2 ANQGSEA. The CDR3 runs to 14 residues. The authors sorted naive CD8 T cells as CD8+CD4-CCR7+CD45RA+. In this sample, this clonotype turned up a few times. Its specificity is unknown. Mismatch with germline at one junction end may stem from a read error. Preparation methods for the bulk TCR libraries were those previously described, with listed TCR primers. In TCRdb, the PCR reads were re-called with MiXCR into one record per CDR3 protein. Of 85,000 to 100,000 distinct CDR3 sequences listed, more than 20% were seen once; the top ten hold 0.85% to 0.95%. The sequence came from a human donor in good health. Some libraries in this study had Jurkat cell RNA spiked in. Source material: naive CD8+ T cells from blood, with Jurkat cell RNA spiked in. Subset noted: FACS-sorted CD8+CD4-CCR7+CD45RA+ naive T cells. The V and J genes are TRBV29-1 and TRBJ2-5; 9 bases line up with TRBD1. Here the CDR3 reads CSVVNRGPKEAQYF. CDR3 DNA: TGCAGCGTTGTAAACAGGGGGCCCAAAGAGGCCCAGTACTTC.